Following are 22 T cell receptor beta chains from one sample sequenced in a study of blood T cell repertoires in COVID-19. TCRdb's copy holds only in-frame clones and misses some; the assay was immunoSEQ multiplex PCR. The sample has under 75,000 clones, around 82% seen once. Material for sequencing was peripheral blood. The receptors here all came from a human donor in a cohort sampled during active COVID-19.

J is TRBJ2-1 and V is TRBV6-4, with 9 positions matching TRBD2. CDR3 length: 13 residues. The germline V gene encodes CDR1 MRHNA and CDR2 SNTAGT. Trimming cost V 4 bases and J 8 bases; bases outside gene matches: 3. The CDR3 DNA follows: TGTGCCAGCAGTGTGCGGGAGGGGTATGAGCAGTTCTTC. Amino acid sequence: CASSVREGYEQFF.

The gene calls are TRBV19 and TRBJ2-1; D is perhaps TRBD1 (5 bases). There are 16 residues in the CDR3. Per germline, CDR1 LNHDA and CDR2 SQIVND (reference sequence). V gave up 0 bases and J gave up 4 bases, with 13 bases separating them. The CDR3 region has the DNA TGTGCCAGTAGTATAGACAGCGTCAGGGTGTACAATGAGCAGTTCTTC. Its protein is CASSIDSVRVYNEQFF.

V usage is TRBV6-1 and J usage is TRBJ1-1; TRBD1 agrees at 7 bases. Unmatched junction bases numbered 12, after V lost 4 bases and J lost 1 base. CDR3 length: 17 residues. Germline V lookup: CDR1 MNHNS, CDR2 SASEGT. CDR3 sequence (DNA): TGTGCCAGCAGTGGGAGGGGAATGCAGGGGGGGAACACTGAAGCTTTCTTT. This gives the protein CASSGRGMQGGNTEAFF.

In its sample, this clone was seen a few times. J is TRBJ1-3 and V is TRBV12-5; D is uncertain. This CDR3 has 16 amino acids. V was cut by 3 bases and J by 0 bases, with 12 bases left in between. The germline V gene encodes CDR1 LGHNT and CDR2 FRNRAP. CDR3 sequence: CASGFSYFRSGNTIYF. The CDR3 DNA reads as TGTGCTAGTGGTTTCTCCTATTTTCGCTCTGGAAACACCATATATTTT.

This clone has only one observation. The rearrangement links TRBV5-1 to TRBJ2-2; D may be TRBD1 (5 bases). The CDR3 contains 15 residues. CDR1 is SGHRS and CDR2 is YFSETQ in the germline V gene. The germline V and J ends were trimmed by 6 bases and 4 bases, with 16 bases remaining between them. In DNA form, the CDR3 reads TGCGCCAGCATCCCGACAACAGGCGGCACCGGGGAGCTGTTTTTT. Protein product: CASIPTTGGTGELFF.

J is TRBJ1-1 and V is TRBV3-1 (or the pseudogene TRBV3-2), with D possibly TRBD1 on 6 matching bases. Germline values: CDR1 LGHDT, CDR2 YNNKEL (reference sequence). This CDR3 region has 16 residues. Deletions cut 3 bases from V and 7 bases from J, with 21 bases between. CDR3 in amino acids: CASSHPGAGVIGEAFF. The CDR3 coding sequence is TGTGCCAGCAGCCACCCAGGGGCAGGGGTTATAGGTGAAGCTTTCTTT.

Here the CDR3 reads CASSVTGTSGTGELFF. In nucleotides, the CDR3 is TGTGCCAGCAGTGTTACCGGGACTAGCGGCACCGGGGAGCTGTTTTTT. The chain couples TRBV2 to TRBJ2-2, with TRBD2 matching 11 bases. CDR3 length: 16 amino acids. CDR1 and CDR2 from the germline V gene are SNHLY and FYNNEI. Losses at the gene ends were 4 bases for V and 4 bases for J; bases not matched to a gene: 5.

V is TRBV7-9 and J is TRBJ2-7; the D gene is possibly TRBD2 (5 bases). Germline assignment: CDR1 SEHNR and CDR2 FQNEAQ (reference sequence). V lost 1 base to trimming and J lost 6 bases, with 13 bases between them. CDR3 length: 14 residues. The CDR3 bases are TGTGCCAGCAGCTTAGGTCGGTCACGGGGCGAGCAGTACTTC. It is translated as CASSLGRSRGEQYF.

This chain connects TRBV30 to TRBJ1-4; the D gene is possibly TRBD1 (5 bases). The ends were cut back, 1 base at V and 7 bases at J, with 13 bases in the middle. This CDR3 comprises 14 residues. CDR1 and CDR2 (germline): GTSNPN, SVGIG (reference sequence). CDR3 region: CAWSDLPGFEKLFF. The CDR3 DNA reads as TGTGCCTGGAGTGATCTCCCAGGGTTTGAAAAACTGTTTTTT.

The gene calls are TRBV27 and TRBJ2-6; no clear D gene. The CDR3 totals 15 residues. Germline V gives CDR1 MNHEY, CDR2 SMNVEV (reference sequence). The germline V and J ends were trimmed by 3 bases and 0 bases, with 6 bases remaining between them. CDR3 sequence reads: CASSLHGSGANVLTF. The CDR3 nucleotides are TGTGCCAGCAGTTTGCACGGCTCTGGGGCCAACGTCCTGACTTTC.

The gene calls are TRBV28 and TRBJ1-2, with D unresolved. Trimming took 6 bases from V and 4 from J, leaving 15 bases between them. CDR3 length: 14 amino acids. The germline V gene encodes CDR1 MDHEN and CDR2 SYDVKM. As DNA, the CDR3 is TGTGCCAGCAGATCCTTTCAGGCCGTCTATGGCTACACCTTC. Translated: CASRSFQAVYGYTF.

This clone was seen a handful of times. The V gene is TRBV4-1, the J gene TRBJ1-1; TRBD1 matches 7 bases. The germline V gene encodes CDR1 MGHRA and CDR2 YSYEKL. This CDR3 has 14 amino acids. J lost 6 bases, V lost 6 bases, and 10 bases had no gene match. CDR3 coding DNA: TGCGCCAGCAGTCAGCGACAGGGCGGGTCTGAAGCTTTCTTT. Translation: CASSQRQGGSEAFF.

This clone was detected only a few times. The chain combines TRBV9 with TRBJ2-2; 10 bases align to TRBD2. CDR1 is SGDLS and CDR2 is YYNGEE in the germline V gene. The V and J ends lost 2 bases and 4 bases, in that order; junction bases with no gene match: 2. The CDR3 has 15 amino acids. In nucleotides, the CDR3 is TGTGCCAGCAGCGTCAGACTAGCGGGCACCGGGGAGCTGTTTTTT. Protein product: CASSVRLAGTGELFF.

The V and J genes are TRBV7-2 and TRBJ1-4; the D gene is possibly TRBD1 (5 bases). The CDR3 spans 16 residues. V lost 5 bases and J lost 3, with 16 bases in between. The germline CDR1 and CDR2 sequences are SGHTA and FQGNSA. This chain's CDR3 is CASSPHGGFPNEKLFF. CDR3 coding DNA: TGTGCCAGCAGCCCGCACGGGGGTTTTCCTAATGAAAAACTGTTTTTT.

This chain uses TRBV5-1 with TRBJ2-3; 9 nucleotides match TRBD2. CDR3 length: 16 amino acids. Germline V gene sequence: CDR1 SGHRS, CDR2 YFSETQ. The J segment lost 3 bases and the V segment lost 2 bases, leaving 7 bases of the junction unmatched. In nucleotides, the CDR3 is TGCGCCAGCAGCTTCGGCGCTAGCGGGATGACAGATACGCAGTATTTT. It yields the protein CASSFGASGMTDTQYF.

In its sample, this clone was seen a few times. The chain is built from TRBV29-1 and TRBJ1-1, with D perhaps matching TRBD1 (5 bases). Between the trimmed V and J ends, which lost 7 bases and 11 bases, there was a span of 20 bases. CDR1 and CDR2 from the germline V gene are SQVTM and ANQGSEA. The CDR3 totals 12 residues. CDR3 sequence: CSDATGPVGAFF. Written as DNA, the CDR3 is TGCAGCGATGCCACAGGTCCAGTGGGGGCTTTCTTT.

As DNA, the CDR3 is TGTGCCAGCAGCTTTCGGGGGGGGGCCTCTACGTCCTACAATGAGCAGTTCTTC. Translated, it gives CASSFRGGASTSYNEQFF. The chain joins TRBV7-2 to TRBJ2-1; TRBD2 matches at 8 bases. CDR3 length: 18 amino acids. Per germline, CDR1 SGHTA and CDR2 FQGNSA. V shed 3 bases and J 1 base; nucleotides not matched to a gene: 11. The full variable domain, completed using reference TRBV7-2 and TRBJ2-1, is GAGVSQSPSNKVTEKGKDVELRCDPISGHTALYWYRQSLGQGLEFLIYFQGNSAPDKSGLPSDRFSAERTGGSVSTLTIQRTQQEDSAVYLCASSFRGGASTSYNEQFFGPGTRLTVL.

The CDR3 spells CASRERGGVETQYF. The CDR3 nucleotides read TGCGCCAGCAGAGAGCGGGGGGGCGTGGAGACCCAGTACTTC. This chain links TRBV10-2 with TRBJ2-5, with 10 positions matching TRBD2. From germline, CDR1 is WSHSY and CDR2 SAAADI. The CDR3 has 14 residues. Trimming cost V 6 bases and J 5 bases; bases outside gene matches: 6.

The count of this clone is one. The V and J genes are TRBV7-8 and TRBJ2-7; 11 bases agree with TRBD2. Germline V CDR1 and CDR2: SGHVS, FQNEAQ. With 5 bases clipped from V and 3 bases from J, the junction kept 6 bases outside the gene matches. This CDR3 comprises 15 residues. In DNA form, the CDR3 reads TGTGCCAGCAGCCCGGTAGCGGGAGGGAACTACGAGCAGTACTTC. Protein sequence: CASSPVAGGNYEQYF.

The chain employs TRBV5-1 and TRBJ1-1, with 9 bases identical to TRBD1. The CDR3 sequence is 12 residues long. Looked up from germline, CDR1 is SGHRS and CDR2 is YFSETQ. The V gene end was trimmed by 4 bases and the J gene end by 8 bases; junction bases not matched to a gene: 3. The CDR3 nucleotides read TGCGCCAGCAGCGTTGGGACAGGGGAAGCTTTCTTT. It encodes CASSVGTGEAFF.

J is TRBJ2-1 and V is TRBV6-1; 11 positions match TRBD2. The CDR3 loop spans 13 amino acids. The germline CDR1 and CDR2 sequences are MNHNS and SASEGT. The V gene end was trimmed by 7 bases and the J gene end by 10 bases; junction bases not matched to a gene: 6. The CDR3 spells CASIGRTSGEQFF. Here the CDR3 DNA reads TGTGCCAGCATCGGCCGGACTAGCGGGGAGCAGTTCTTC.

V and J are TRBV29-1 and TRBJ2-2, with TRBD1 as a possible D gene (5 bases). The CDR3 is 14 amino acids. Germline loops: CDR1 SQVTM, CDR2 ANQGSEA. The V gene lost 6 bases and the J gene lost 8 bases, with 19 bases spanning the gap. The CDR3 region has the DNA TGCAGCGTAGGTGACAGCAGTTTGAGGGGGGAGCTGTTTTTT. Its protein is CSVGDSSLRGELFF.